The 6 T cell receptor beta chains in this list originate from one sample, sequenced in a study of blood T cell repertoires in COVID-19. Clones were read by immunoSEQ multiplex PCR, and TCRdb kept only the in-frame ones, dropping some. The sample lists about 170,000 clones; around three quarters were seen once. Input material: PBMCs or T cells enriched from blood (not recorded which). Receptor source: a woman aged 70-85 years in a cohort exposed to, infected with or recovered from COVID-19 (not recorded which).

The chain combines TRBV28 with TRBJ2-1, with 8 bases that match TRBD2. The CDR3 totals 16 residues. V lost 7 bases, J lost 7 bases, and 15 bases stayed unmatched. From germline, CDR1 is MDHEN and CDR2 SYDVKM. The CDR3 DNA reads TGTGCCAGCAATTTCCCCGGGGGGGGGAGTGGGAATGAGCAGTTCTTC. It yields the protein CASNFPGGGSGNEQFF. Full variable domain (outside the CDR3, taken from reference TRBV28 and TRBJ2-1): DVKVTQSSRYLVKRTGEKVFLECVQDMDHENMFWYRQDPGLGLRLIYFSYDVKMKEKGDIPEGYSVSREKKERFSLILESASTNQTSMYLCASNFPGGGSGNEQFFGPGTRLTVL.

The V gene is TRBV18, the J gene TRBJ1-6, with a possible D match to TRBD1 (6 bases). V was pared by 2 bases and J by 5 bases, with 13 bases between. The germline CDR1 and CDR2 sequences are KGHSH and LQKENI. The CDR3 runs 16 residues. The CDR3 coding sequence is TGTGCCAGCTCACCAAGCAGGGGTCTCGATAATTCACCCCTCCACTTT. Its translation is CASSPSRGLDNSPLHF.

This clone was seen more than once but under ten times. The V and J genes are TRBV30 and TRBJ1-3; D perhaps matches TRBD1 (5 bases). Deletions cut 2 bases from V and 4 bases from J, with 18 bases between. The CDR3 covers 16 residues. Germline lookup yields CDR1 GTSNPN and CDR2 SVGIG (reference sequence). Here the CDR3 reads CAWSYPGHLTGNTIYF. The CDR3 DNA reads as TGTGCCTGGAGTTACCCCGGACATTTAACCGGAAACACCATATATTTT.

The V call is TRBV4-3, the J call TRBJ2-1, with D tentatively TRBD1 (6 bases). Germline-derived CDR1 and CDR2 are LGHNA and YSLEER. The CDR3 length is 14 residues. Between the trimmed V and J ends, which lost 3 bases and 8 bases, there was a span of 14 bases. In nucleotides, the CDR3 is TGCGCCAGCAGCCAGCAAATCAGGGGCGATGAGCAGTTCTTC. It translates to CASSQQIRGDEQFF.

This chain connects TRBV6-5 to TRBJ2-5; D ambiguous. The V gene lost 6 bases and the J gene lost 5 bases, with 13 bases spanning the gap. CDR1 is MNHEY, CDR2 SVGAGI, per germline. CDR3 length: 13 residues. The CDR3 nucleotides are TGTGCCAGCAGGTACACCACCGCGGAGACCCAGTACTTC. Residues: CASRYTTAETQYF.

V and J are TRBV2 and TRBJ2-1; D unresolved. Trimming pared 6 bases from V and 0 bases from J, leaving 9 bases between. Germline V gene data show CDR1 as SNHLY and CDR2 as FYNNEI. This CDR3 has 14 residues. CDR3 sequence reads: CASRQLSSYNEQFF. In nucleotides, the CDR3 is TGTGCCAGCAGACAGTTAAGCTCCTACAATGAGCAGTTCTTC.